This T cell receptor beta chain is from a study of blood T cell repertoires in COVID-19. Turning to the study itself: Samples of COVID-19 (acute and convalescent) were obtained from the United States, Italy and Spain.

Method: immunoSEQ multiplex PCR; TCRdb's copy keeps in-frame clones and lacks some. The sample holds 250,000 to 350,000 clones; about 89% are singletons and the top ten take 5% to 7%. CDR3 length: 14 amino acids. The V gene's germline CDR1 is SEHNR and CDR2 FQNEAQ (reference sequence). V lost 0 bases to trimming and J lost 7 bases; unmatched junction nucleotides: 3. The sequence derives from a man aged 18 to 30 who had recovered from COVID-19. The rearrangement links TRBV7-9 to TRBJ2-4; TRBD2 aligns across 7 bases. The sequenced sample was peripheral blood. This CDR3 reads CASSLAEGGNIQYF. The CDR3 nucleotides are TGTGCCAGCAGCTTAGCTGAGGGAGGGAACATTCAGTACTTC. Variable domain in full (rest from reference TRBV7-9 and TRBJ2-4): DTGVSQNPRHKITKRGQNVTFRCDPISEHNRLYWYRQTLGQGPEFLTYFQNEAQLEKSRLLSDRFSAERPKGSFSTLEIQRTEQGDSAMYLCASSLAEGGNIQYFGAGTRLSVL.